A single sample gave rise to the 3 T cell receptor beta chains below, sequenced in a study of metastatic and nonmetastatic thyroid tumors. Treatment of any kind had been given to no patient before thyroid surgery. With MiXCR, TCRdb reprocessed the PCR reads. The data contain around 35,000 clones, about 18% of them singletons. The specimen was blood. These receptors were collected from a female donor with papillary thyroid cancer or a benign thyroid nodule (not recorded which). Some clones in this sample may be carry-over from other donors' samples.

There are many counts of this clone. The V and J genes are TRBV3-1 and TRBJ2-2; no clear D. Germline assignment: CDR1 LGHDT and CDR2 YNNKEL (reference sequence). The CDR3 consists of 13 residues. The V end was cut by 3 bases, the J end by 5 bases, with 7 bases between. Here the CDR3 DNA reads TGTGCCAGCAGCCATGGAAAAACCGGGGAGCTGTTTTTT. It yields the protein CASSHGKTGELFF.

In its sample, this clone was seen many times. The chain joins TRBV3-1 to TRBJ1-6; D is ambiguous. The CDR3 consists of 14 residues. Germline values: CDR1 LGHDT, CDR2 YNNKEL (reference sequence). V was cut by 10 bases and J by 0 bases, with 10 bases left in between. The CDR3 DNA is TGTGCCATCAAACGTAGCTCCTATAATTCACCCCTCCACTTT. It yields the protein CAIKRSSYNSPLHF.

V gene TRBV5-5 combines with J gene TRBJ1-5; 7 nucleotides align to TRBD1. The CDR3 loop spans 13 amino acids. The V gene end was trimmed by 4 bases and the J gene end by 5 bases; junction bases not matched to a gene: 3. Looked up from germline, CDR1 is SGHKS and CDR2 is YYEKEE (reference sequence). This CDR3 reads CASSRTGYQPQHF. The CDR3 DNA is TGTGCCAGCAGCCGGACAGGCTATCAGCCCCAGCATTTT.